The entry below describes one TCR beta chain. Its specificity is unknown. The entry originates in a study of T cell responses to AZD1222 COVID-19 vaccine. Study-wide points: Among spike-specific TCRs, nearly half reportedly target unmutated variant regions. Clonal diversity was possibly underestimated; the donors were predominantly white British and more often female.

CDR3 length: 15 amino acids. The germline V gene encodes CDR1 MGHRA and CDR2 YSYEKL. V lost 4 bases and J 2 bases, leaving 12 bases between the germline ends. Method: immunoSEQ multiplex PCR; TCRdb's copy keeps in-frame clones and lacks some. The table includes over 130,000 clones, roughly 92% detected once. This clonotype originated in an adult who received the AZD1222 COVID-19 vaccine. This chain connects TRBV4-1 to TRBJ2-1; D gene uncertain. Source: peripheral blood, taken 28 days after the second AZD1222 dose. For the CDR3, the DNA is TGCGCCAGCAGCCCAAGGGCGGAAACCTACAATGAGCAGTTCTTC. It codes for CASSPRAETYNEQFF.